These 24 T cell receptor beta chains were all obtained from the same sample, sequenced in a study of cytomegalovirus exposure and HLA in healthy donors. Amplification used 60 Vbeta primers and 13 Jbeta primers. Repertoires were generated with immunoSEQ multiplex PCR, while TCRdb's copy carries only in-frame clones and drops some. The top ten clones hold approximately 1.5% of a sample with about 150,000 clones, about 72% of them seen once. Material: PBMCs. The receptors originated from a male donor in good health and CMV-seronegative.

The DNA of the CDR3 is TGTGCCAGCAGGGACAGGGGGCTGGAGCAGTACTTC. It is translated as CASRDRGLEQYF. The chain recombines TRBV11-2 with TRBJ2-7; 11 nucleotides match TRBD1. V gave up 6 bases and J gave up 7 bases; unmatched junction bases: 2. The CDR3 is 12 amino acids. Germline CDR1 reads SGHAT; CDR2 reads FQNNGV.

This clone has more than one count but fewer than ten. The gene calls are TRBV30 and TRBJ2-1; 8 nucleotides match TRBD2. The germline V gene has CDR1 GTSNPN and CDR2 SVGIG (reference sequence). The V and J ends lost 2 bases and 6 bases, in that order; junction bases with no gene match: 3. The CDR3 spans 13 residues. The CDR3 DNA reads as TGTGCCTGGAGTAGCGGGAGTAGCAATGAGCAGTTCTTC. It specifies CAWSSGSSNEQFF.

CDR3 amino acids: CASSGTGQGGNTIYF. CDR3 DNA sequence: TGTGCCAGCAGTGGGACGGGACAGGGCGGAAACACCATATATTTT. The V call is TRBV6-5, the J call TRBJ1-3, with 9 nucleotides matching TRBD1. Trimming removed 5 bases from V and 4 bases from J; junction bases left unmatched: 6. Germline V CDR1 and CDR2: MNHEY, SVGAGI. CDR3 size: 15 residues.

The chain joins TRBV5-5 to TRBJ1-2, with D unclear. This CDR3 is 11 amino acids long. V was trimmed by 3 bases and J by 5 bases, leaving 5 bases between them. Germline V gene sequence: CDR1 SGHKS, CDR2 YYEKEE (reference sequence). The CDR3 DNA reads TGTGCCAGCAGCTCGGAGTATGGCTACACCTTC. Translated, it gives CASSSEYGYTF.

This clone came up a few times. The gene calls are TRBV19 and TRBJ2-3; D ambiguous. The germline CDR1 and CDR2 sequences are LNHDA and SQIVND (reference sequence). The CDR3 sequence is 15 residues long. Deletions cut 7 bases from V and 0 bases from J, with 14 bases between. CDR3 nucleotides: TGTGCCAGTACAAATGGCGGCCTTAGCACAGATACGCAGTATTTT. This translates into CASTNGGLSTDTQYF.

The chain uses TRBV28 and TRBJ1-2; D possibly corresponds to TRBD1 (6 bases). V lost 7 bases and J lost 6, with 24 bases in between. The germline V gene encodes CDR1 MDHEN and CDR2 SYDVKM. The CDR3 length is 16 residues. This CDR3 reads CASTSGGWGKVDGYTF. DNA of the CDR3: TGTGCCAGCACCAGCGGGGGCTGGGGGAAAGTAGATGGCTACACCTTC.

The chain couples TRBV4-2 to TRBJ1-2, with 8 bases fitting TRBD1. The length of the CDR3 is 14 residues. The germline CDR1 and CDR2 sequences are LGHNA and YNFKEQ. The V segment lost 8 bases and the J segment 2 bases; nucleotides outside the gene matches: 7. CDR3 DNA sequence: TGTGCCAGCGCGCCAGGGGGCGTGAACTATGGCTACACCTTC. Translated, it gives CASAPGGVNYGYTF.

The chain combines TRBV20-1 with TRBJ1-2; a possible D gene is TRBD1 (5 bases). The CDR3 has 11 residues. In germline, CDR1 is DFQATT, CDR2 SNEGSKA (reference sequence). The germline V and J ends were trimmed by 6 bases and 6 bases, with 11 bases remaining between them. The CDR3 DNA is TGCAGTGCCTGGACATCGGATGGCTACACCTTC. It yields the protein CSAWTSDGYTF.

The chain is built from TRBV5-1 and TRBJ2-3, with TRBD2 matching over 11 bases. Losses at the gene ends were 3 bases for V and 10 bases for J; bases not matched to a gene: 7. There are 14 residues in the CDR3. Germline V gives CDR1 SGHRS, CDR2 YFSETQ. DNA for the CDR3: TGCGCCAGCAGCTCCGGGACTAGCGGCACGGCGCAGTATTTT. This sequence encodes CASSSGTSGTAQYF.

The V call is TRBV4-1, the J call TRBJ2-7, with TRBD1 as a possible D gene (6 bases). V was shortened by 0 bases and J by 5 bases, with 14 bases between the two germline ends. The CDR3 totals 15 residues. Per germline, CDR1 MGHRA and CDR2 YSYEKL. CDR3 sequence reads: CASSQDFEQGHEQYF. The CDR3 bases are TGCGCCAGCAGCCAAGATTTCGAACAGGGTCACGAGCAGTACTTC.

In this sample, this clone turned up a few times. This chain links TRBV28 with TRBJ2-7; TRBD1 matches at 7 bases. The CDR3 is made up of 14 amino acids. J gave up 2 bases and V 3 bases, and 4 bases lay outside the gene matches. Germline CDR1 MDHEN, CDR2 SYDVKM. The CDR3 sequence: CASSFSDRAYEQYF. DNA of the CDR3: TGTGCCAGCAGTTTTTCTGACAGGGCCTACGAGCAGTACTTC.

The genes are TRBV29-1 and TRBJ2-1; 10 positions match TRBD2. This CDR3 comprises 14 residues. Trimming removed 6 bases from V and 6 bases from J; junction bases left unmatched: 8. Germline V gives CDR1 SQVTM, CDR2 ANQGSEA. The chain's CDR3 is CSVGISGRSNEQFF. Written as DNA, the CDR3 is TGCAGCGTCGGTATTAGCGGGAGGAGCAATGAGCAGTTCTTC.

The chain uses TRBV11-3 and TRBJ2-2; D is possibly TRBD1 (5 bases). CDR3 length: 14 residues. Germline CDR1 SGHNT, CDR2 YENEEA. V dropped 4 bases and J dropped 5 bases, with 11 bases sitting between them. Here the CDR3 DNA reads TGTGCCAGCAGCTCGAGACAGTTAACCGGGGAGCTGTTTTTT. Residues: CASSSRQLTGELFF.

This sequence joins TRBV4-3 and TRBJ2-2, with 7 bases that match TRBD1. The ends lost 3 bases at V and 7 bases at J; junction bases unmatched: 5. CDR1 is LGHNA and CDR2 is YSLEER in the germline V gene. The CDR3 is 14 amino acids. The CDR3 protein is CASSHGRGNGELFF. For the CDR3, the DNA is TGCGCCAGCAGCCACGGCAGGGGGAACGGGGAGCTGTTTTTT.

This clone was detected a few times. The rearrangement links TRBV14 to TRBJ2-3; 11 bases are a match to TRBD2. The CDR3 loop spans 15 amino acids. The germline V gene has CDR1 SGHDN and CDR2 FVKESK. V lost 2 bases, J lost 3 bases, and 1 base stayed unmatched. The CDR3 is CASSQTSGGTDTQYF. CDR3 DNA: TGTGCCAGCAGCCAAACTAGCGGGGGTACAGATACGCAGTATTTT. Together with reference TRBV14 and TRBJ2-3, the CDR3 gives the full variable domain: EAGVTQFPSHSVIEKGQTVTLRCDPISGHDNLYWYRRVMGKEIKFLLHFVKESKQDESGMPNNRFLAERTGGTYSTLKVQPAELEDSGVYFCASSQTSGGTDTQYFGPGTRLTVL.

The chain employs TRBV11-2 and TRBJ1-4, with a tentative D call TRBD1 (6 bases). Trimming cost V 0 bases and J 8 bases, with 16 bases left between them. The germline V gene has CDR1 SGHAT and CDR2 FQNNGV. The length of the CDR3 is 16 residues. CDR3 bases: TGTGCCAGCAGCTTAGATCAGACGGCCAGGGGCGAAAAACTGTTTTTT. Protein: CASSLDQTARGEKLFF.

This clone was picked up one time. CDR3 bases: TGTGCCAGCAGTAGACGGACAGGGAACACTGAAGCTTTCTTT. It specifies CASSRRTGNTEAFF. The chain employs TRBV6-1 and TRBJ1-1, with 7 positions matching TRBD1. Losses at the gene ends were 5 bases for V and 1 base for J; bases not matched to a gene: 4. This CDR3 has 14 amino acids. CDR1 is MNHNS, CDR2 SASEGT, per germline.

This clone was observed a single time. The chain carries TRBV28 and TRBJ1-2, with 7 bases lining up with TRBD1. The CDR3 is 13 residues long. Per germline, CDR1 MDHEN and CDR2 SYDVKM. V gave up 2 bases and J gave up 10 bases; unmatched junction bases: 7. Here the CDR3 reads CASSLLQGKVYTF. For the CDR3, the DNA is TGTGCCAGCAGTTTACTACAGGGGAAAGTCTACACCTTC.

The rearrangement uses TRBV5-1 and TRBJ2-5; maybe TRBD1 (6 bases). Germline CDR1 is SGHRS and CDR2 is YFSETQ. The V end lost 4 bases, the J end lost 1 base, and 11 bases lay between the germline ends. The CDR3 sequence is 14 residues long. The CDR3: CASSKGDIQETQYF. In DNA, the CDR3 is TGCGCCAGCAGCAAGGGGGATATCCAAGAGACCCAGTACTTC.

This clone occurred a few times. The chain couples TRBV21-1 to TRBJ1-1. TRBV21-1 is reported as a pseudogene. The CDR3 covers 17 residues. The CDR3 sequence: CASSKAPLEGGSTEAFF. The CDR3 DNA reads as TGTGCCAGCAGCAAAGCCCCCTTAGAAGGCGGGAGCACTGAAGCTTTCTTT.

The chain employs TRBV9 and TRBJ1-2, with unresolved D. V gave up 0 bases and J gave up 6 bases, with 12 bases separating them. The germline CDR1 and CDR2 sequences are SGDLS and YYNGEE. There are 14 residues in the CDR3. CDR3 sequence reads: CASSVAGRLDGYTF. The CDR3 nucleotides are TGTGCCAGCAGCGTAGCTGGCAGATTGGATGGCTACACCTTC.

The V and J genes are TRBV2 and TRBJ1-5; 7 bases line up with TRBD1. The trim removed 0 bases at V and 7 bases at J, leaving 9 bases unmatched. The CDR3 is made up of 16 amino acids. CDR1 and CDR2 (germline): SNHLY, FYNNEI. Written as DNA, the CDR3 is TGTGCCAGCAGTGAAGCGCAGGGGGGCCCCAGGCAGCCCCAGCATTTT. Its translation: CASSEAQGGPRQPQHF. The full variable domain, completed using reference TRBV2 and TRBJ1-5, is EPEVTQTPSHQVTQMGQEVILRCVPISNHLYFYWYRQILGQKVEFLVSFYNNEISEKSEIFDDQFSVERPDGSNFTLKIRSTKLEDSAMYFCASSEAQGGPRQPQHFGDGTRLSIL.

V and J are TRBV29-1 and TRBJ2-1, with D uncertain. The CDR3 covers 11 residues. Germline values: CDR1 SQVTM, CDR2 ANQGSEA. The V end was cut by 4 bases, the J end by 4 bases, with 5 bases between. This chain's CDR3 is CSVVSYNEQFF. The CDR3 nucleotides are TGCAGCGTTGTTTCGTACAATGAGCAGTTCTTC.

CDR3 protein: CASSLDTPNTEAFF. In DNA form, the CDR3 reads TGTGCCAGCAGCTTGGACACCCCGAACACTGAAGCTTTCTTT. The rearrangement links TRBV7-9 to TRBJ1-1, with a possible D match to TRBD1 (5 bases). The germline V gene has CDR1 SEHNR and CDR2 FQNEAQ (reference sequence). The ends were cut back, 3 bases at V and 1 base at J, with 9 bases in the middle. The CDR3 sequence is 14 residues long.